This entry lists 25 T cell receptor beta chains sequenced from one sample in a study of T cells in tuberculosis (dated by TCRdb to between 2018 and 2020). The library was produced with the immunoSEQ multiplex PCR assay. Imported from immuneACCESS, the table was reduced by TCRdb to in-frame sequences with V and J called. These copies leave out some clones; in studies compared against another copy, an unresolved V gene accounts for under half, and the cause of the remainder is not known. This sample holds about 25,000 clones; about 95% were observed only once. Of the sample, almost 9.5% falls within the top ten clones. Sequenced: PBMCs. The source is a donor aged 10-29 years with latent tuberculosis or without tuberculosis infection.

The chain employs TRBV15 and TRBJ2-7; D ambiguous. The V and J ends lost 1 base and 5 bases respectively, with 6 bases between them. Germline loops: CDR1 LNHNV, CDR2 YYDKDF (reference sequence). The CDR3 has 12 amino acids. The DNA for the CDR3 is TGTGCCACCAGCAGAGGCGGCCACGAGCAGTACGTC. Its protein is CATSRGGHEQYV.

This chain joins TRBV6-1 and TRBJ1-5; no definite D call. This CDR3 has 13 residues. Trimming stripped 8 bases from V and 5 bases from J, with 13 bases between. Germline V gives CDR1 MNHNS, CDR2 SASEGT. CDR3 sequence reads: CASSHSMDQPQHF. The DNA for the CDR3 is TGTGCCAGCTCTCATTCTATGGATCAGCCCCAGCATTTT.

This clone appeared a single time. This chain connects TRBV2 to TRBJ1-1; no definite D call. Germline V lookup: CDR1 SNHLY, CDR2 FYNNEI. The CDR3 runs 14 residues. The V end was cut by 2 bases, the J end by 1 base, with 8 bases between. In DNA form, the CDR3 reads TGTGCCAGCAGTGAACGGCAGGAGAACACTGAAGCTTTCTTT. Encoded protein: CASSERQENTEAFF.

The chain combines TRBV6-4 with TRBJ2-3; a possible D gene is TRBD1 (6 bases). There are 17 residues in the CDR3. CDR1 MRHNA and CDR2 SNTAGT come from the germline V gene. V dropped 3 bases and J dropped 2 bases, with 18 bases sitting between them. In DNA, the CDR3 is TGTGCCAGCAGTGATGGGGGCGATGGGTCCCCCACAGATACGCAGTATTTT. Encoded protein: CASSDGGDGSPTDTQYF.

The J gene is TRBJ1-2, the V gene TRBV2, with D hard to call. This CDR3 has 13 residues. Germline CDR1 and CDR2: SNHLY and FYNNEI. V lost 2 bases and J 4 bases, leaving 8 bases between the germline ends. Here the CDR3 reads CASSEQATYGYTF. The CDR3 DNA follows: TGTGCCAGCAGTGAACAGGCTACCTATGGCTACACCTTC.

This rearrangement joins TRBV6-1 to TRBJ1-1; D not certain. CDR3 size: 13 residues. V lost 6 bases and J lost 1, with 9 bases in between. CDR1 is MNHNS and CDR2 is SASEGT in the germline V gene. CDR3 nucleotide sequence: TGTGCCAGCAGCCCCCGGGGGAACACTGAAGCTTTCTTT. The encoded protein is CASSPRGNTEAFF.

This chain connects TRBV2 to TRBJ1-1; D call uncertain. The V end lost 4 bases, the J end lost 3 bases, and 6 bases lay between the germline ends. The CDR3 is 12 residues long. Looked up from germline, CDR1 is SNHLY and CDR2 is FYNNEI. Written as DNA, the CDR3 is TGTGCCAGCAGTGCGGGGTACACTGAAGCTTTCTTT. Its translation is CASSAGYTEAFF.

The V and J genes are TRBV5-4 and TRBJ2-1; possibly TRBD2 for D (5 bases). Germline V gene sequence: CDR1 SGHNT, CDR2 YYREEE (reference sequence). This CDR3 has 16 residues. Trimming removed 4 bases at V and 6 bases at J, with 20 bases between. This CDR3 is CASSPPGSGTLNEQFF. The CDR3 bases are TGTGCCAGCAGCCCTCCGGGGAGCGGAACTCTCAATGAGCAGTTCTTC.

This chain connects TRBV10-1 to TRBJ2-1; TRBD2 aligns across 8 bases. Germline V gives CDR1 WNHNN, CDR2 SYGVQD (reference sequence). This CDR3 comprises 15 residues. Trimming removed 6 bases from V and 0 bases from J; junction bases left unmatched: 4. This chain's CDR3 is CASSRSGGSYNEQFF. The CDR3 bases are TGCGCCAGCAGCCGAAGCGGGGGCTCCTACAATGAGCAGTTCTTC.

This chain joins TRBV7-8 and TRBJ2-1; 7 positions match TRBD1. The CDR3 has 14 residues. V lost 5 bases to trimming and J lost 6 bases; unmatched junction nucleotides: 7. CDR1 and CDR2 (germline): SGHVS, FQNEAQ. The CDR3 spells CASSVGGAGNEQFF. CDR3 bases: TGTGCCAGCAGCGTAGGGGGCGCTGGCAATGAGCAGTTCTTC.

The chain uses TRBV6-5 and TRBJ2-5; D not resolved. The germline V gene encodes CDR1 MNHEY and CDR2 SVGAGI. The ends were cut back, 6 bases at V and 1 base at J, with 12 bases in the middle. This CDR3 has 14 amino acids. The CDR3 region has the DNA TGTGCCAGCAGGCCACTGATAGCCCAAGAGACCCAGTACTTC. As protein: CASRPLIAQETQYF.

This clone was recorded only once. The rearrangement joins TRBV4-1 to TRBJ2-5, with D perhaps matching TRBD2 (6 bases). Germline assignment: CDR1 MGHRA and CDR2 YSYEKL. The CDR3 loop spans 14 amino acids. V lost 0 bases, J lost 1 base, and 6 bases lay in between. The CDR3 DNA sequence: TGCGCCAGCAGCCAAGATAGCGGCCAAGAGACCCAGTACTTC. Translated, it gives CASSQDSGQETQYF.

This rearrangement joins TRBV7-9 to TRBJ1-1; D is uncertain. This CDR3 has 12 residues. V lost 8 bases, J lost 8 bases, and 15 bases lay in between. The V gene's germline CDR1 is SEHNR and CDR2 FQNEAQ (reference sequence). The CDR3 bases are TGTGCCAGCTCTACTAGCGGAGGGGAAGCTTTCTTT. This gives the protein CASSTSGGEAFF.

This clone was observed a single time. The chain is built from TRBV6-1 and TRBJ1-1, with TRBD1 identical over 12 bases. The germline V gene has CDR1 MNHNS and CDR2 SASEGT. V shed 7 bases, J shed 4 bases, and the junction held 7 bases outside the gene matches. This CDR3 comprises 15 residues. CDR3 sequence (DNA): TGTGCCAGCACCGGGACAGGGGGCTGGGGCACTGAAGCTTTCTTT. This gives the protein CASTGTGGWGTEAFF.

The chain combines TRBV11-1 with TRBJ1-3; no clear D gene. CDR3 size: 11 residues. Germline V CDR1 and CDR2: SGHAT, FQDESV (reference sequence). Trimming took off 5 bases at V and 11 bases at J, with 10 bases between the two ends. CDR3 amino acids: CASSQRVPIYF. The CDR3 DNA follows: TGTGCCAGCAGCCAGAGGGTACCCATATATTTT.

The CDR3: CASSYGAGQLTGELFF. The CDR3 DNA follows: TGTGCCAGCAGTTACGGGGCAGGGCAACTTACCGGGGAGCTGTTTTTT. The chain couples TRBV6-5 to TRBJ2-2; maybe TRBD1 (5 bases). The length of the CDR3 is 16 residues. V was cut by 2 bases and J by 5 bases, with 15 bases left in between. The germline gives CDR1 MNHEY, CDR2 SVGAGI.

The CDR3 DNA reads as TGTGCCAGCAGCTTACAGGGGGCAAGTACCGGGGAGCTGTTTTTT. This gives the protein CASSLQGASTGELFF. This chain uses TRBV11-2 with TRBJ2-2, with 8 bases that match TRBD1. This CDR3 spans 15 amino acids. From germline, CDR1 is SGHAT and CDR2 FQNNGV. The trim removed 2 bases at V and 5 bases at J, leaving 4 bases unmatched.

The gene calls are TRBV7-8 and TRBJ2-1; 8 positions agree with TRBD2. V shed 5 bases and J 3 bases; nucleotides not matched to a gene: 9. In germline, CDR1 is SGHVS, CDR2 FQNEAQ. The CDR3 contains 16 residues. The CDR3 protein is CASSGSGGPYYNEQFF. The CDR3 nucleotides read TGTGCCAGCAGCGGAAGCGGGGGCCCTTACTACAATGAGCAGTTCTTC.

The CDR3 spells CASSQVSTTGQGNGYTF. The DNA for the CDR3 is TGCGCCAGCAGCCAAGTCTCAACTACGGGACAGGGAAATGGCTACACCTTC. V gene TRBV4-1 combines with J gene TRBJ1-2, with 9 bases identical to TRBD1. Trimming at V came to 1 base and at J to 6 bases, leaving 12 bases not matched to a gene. The CDR3 has 17 residues. CDR1 MGHRA and CDR2 YSYEKL come from the germline V gene.

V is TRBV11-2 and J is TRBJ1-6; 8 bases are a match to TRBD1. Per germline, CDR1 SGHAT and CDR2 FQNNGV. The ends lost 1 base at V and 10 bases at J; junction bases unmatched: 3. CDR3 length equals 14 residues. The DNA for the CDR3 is TGTGCCAGCAGCTTAGTACAGGGGGGATCACCCCTCCACTTT. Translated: CASSLVQGGSPLHF.

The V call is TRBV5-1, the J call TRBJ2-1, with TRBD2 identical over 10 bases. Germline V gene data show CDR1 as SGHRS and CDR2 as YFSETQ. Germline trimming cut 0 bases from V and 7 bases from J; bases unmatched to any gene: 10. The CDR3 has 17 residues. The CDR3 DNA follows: TGCGCCAGCAGCTTGGAAAGCGGGGGGGCCCGAGGGAATGAGCAGTTCTTC. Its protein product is CASSLESGGARGNEQFF.

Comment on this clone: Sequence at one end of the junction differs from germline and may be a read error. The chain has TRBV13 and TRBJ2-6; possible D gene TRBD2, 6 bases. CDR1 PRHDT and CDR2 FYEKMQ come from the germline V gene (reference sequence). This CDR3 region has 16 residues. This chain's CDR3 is CASSQEPGAGANVLTF. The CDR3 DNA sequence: TGCGCCAGCAGCCAAGAGCCGGGGGCTGGGGCCAACGTCCTGACTTTC.

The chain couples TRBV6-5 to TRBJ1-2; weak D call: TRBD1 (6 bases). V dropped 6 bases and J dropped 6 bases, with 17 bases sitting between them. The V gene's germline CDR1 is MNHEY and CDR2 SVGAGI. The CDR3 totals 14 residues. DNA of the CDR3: TGTGCCAGCAGGCTACAGGGTATGAGCGATGGCTACACCTTC. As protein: CASRLQGMSDGYTF.

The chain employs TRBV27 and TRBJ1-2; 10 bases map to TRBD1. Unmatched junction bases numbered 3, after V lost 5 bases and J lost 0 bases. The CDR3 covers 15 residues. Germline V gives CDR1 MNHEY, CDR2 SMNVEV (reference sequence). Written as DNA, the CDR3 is TGTGCCAGCAGTCCAGACAGGGGGCCTAACTATGGCTACACCTTC. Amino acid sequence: CASSPDRGPNYGYTF.

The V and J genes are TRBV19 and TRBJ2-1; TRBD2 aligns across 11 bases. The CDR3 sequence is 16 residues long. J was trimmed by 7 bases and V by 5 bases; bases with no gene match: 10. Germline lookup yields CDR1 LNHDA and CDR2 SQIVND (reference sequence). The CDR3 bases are TGTGCCAGTAGTGACCGCCTAGCGGGGGGAGGGAATGAGCAGTTCTTC. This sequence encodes CASSDRLAGGGNEQFF.